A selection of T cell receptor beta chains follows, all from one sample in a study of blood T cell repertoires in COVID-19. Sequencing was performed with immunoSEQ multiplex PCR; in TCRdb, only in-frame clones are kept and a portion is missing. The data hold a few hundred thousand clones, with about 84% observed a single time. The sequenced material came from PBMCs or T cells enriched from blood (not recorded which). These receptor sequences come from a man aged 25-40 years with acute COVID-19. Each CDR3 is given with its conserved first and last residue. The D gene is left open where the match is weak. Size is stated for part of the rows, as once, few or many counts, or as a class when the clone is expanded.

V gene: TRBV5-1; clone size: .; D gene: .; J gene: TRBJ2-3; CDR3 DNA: TGCGCCAGCAGCCCAGGGACTTTCACCACAGATACGCAGTATTTT; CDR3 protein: CASSPGTFTTDTQYF
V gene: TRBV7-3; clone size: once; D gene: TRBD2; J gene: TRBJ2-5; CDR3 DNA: TGTGCCAGCAGCCCTAACTTCGGACTAGCATCAGCAGAGACCCAGTACTTC; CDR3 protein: CASSPNFGLASAETQYF
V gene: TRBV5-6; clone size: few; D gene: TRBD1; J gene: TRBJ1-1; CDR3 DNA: TGTGCCAGCAGCTTAGGGACAGGGAAAGCTTTCTTT; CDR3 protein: CASSLGTGKAFF
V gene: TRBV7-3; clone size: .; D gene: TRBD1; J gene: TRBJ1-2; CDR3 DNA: TGTGCCAGCAGCTTTCCACAGGGGGCGGATGGCTACACCTTC; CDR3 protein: CASSFPQGADGYTF
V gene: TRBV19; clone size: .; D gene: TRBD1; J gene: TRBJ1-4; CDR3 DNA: TGTGCCAGTAGGGGACAGGGGAGTAATGAAAAACTGTTTTTT; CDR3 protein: CASRGQGSNEKLFF
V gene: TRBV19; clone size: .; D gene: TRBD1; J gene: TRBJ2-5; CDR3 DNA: TGTGCCAGTAGTCCCCGGACAGGAGGCCTCGGGGAGACCCAGTACTTC; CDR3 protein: CASSPRTGGLGETQYF
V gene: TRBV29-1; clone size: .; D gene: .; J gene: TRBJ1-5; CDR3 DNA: TGCAGCGTTGAGTCGGGGGGGGTTCGCAATCAGCCCCAGCATTTT; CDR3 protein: CSVESGGVRNQPQHF
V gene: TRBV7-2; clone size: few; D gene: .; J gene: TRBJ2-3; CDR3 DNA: TGTGCCAGCAGCTTATTCGGGGGACCAAGCACAGATACGCAGTATTTT; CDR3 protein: CASSLFGGPSTDTQYF
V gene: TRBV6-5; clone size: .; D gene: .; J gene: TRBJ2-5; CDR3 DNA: TGTGCCGCGGAGGACCGCCTGGGAGAGACCCAGTACTTC; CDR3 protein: CAAEDRLGETQYF
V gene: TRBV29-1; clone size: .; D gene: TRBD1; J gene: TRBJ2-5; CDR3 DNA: TGCAGCGTGACCCAGGGACAGGGGGAGACCCAGTACTTC; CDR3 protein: CSVTQGQGETQYF
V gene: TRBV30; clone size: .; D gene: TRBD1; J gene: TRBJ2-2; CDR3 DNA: TGTGCCTGGCGGCGGCAGGGGGCACCCGGGGAGCTGTTTTTT; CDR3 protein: CAWRRQGAPGELFF
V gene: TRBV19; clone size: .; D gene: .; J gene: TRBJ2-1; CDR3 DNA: TGTGCCAGTAGGGCCCGTAGTGGGGGGGGGCTCAATGAGCAGTTCTTC; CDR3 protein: CASRARSGGGLNEQFF
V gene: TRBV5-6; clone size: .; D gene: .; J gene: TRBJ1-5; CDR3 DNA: TGTGCCAGCAGCTCGAGTCGCGGGCAGCCCCAGCATTTT; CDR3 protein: CASSSSRGQPQHF
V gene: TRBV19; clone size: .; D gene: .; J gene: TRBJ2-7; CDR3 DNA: TGTGCCAGTAGTATAGCCAGGGGCGAGCAGTACTTC; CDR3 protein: CASSIARGEQYF
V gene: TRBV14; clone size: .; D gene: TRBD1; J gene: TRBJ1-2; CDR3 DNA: TGTGCCAGCAGCCCCCAGACAGGGGGAGGCTACACCTTC; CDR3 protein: CASSPQTGGGYTF
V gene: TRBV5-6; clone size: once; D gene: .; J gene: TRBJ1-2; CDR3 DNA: TGTGCCAGCAGCTTTGAGGGCATGCCCTTCGGCTACACCTTC; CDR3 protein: CASSFEGMPFGYTF
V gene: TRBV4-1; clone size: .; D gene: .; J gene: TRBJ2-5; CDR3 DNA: TGCGCCAGCAGCCAAGTACGGGGGCAAGAGACCCAGTACTTC; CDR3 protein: CASSQVRGQETQYF
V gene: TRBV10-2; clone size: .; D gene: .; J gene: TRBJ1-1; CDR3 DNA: TGCGCCAGCAGTCTTGGGCCCCCGTACACTGAAGCTTTCTTT; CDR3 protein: CASSLGPPYTEAFF
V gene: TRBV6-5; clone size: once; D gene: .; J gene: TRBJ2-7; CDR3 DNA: TGTGCCAGCTCCCTGGGGAGTCCCTACGAGCAGTACTTC; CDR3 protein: CASSLGSPYEQYF
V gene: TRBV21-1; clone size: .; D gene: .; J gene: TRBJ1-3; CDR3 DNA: TGTGCCAGCAGCAAAGAATTACTCCACGTTGTCGGAAACACCATATATTTT; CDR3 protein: CASSKELLHVVGNTIYF
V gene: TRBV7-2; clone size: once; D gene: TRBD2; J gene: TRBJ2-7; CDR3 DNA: TGTGCCAGCAGCTTACGAGCGGGGGGAATCTACGAGCAGTACTTC; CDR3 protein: CASSLRAGGIYEQYF
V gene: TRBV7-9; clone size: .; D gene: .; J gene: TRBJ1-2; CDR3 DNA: TGTGCCAGCAGCCCAGATTACAAGAATGGCTACACCTTC; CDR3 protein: CASSPDYKNGYTF
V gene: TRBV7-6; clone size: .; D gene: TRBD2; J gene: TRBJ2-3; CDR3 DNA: TGTGCCAGCAGCTTATCGGGGTTTGGGGGACTAACTAGCACAGATACGCAGTATTTT; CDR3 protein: CASSLSGFGGLTSTDTQYF
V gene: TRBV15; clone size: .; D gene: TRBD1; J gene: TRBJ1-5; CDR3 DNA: TGTGCCACCAGCAGTTCACGGACAGGGGGCCGTCAGCCCCAGCATTTT; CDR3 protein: CATSSSRTGGRQPQHF
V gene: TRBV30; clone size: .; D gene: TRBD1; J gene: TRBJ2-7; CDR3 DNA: TGTGCCTGGAGTTTCCGGGACAGGGCTTCCTACGAGCAGTACTTC; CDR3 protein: CAWSFRDRASYEQYF
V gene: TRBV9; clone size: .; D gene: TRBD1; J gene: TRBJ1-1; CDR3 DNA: TGTGCCAGCAGCTTTACAGGGGTCGGCGACACTGAAGCTTTCTTT; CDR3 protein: CASSFTGVGDTEAFF
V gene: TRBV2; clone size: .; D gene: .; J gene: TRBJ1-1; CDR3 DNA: TGTGCCACCAGACGCGGGCCCACTGAAGCTTTCTTT; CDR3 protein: CATRRGPTEAFF
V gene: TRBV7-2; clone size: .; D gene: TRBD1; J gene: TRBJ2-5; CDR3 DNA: TGTGCCAGCAGCATTCGGACAGGACAACTGGAGACCCAGTACTTC; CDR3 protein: CASSIRTGQLETQYF
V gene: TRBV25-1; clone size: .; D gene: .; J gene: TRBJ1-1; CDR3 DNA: TGTGCCAGCAGTGCCGGGGTCGCTTTCTTT; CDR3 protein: CASSAGVAFF